This T cell receptor (beta chain) was sequenced for a study of cytomegalovirus exposure and HLA in healthy donors. Study-wide context: A later analysis reported the same platform for the 90 to 150 validation repertoires and the roughly 700 first-cohort repertoires. Notes on the study in general: A few chains tied to CMV proved CMV antigen-specific in vitro. Later, an analysis found that TCR clusters from the first cohort tended to co-occur in the 120 validation repertoires.

The CDR3 runs 14 residues. Germline assignment: CDR1 ENHRY and CDR2 SYGVKD. Trimming shortened V by 8 bases and J by 8 bases, and 21 bases separated the two germline ends. The repertoire was sequenced with immunoSEQ multiplex PCR; TCRdb's copy has only in-frame clones and lacks some. The repertoire holds about 220,000 clones, with around nine tenths as singletons. About this clone itself: Its antigen is unidentified.

This receptor was obtained from a man between 18 and 29 years old in good health and CMV-seronegative. V usage is TRBV10-3 and J usage is TRBJ1-2; D possibly corresponds to TRBD1 (5 bases). Sequences were obtained from PBMCs. CDR3 nucleotide sequence: TGTGCCATCGGTAACCACGGGACTGTTAGGGGCTACACCTTC. It translates to CAIGNHGTVRGYTF.